These 20 T cell receptor beta chains came from one sample sequenced in a study of siplizumab effects on memory and regulatory T cells. Sequencing was performed with immunoSEQ multiplex PCR; in TCRdb, only in-frame clones are kept and a portion is missing. The sample lists over 65,000 clones; roughly 93% were seen once. Sequences were obtained from CD8+ T cells sorted from blood. These receptors originate from a human donor in good health.

V usage is TRBV5-6 and J usage is TRBJ2-3, with 11 nucleotides matching TRBD2. Germline V gene sequence: CDR1 SGHDT, CDR2 YYEEEE. CDR3 length: 14 amino acids. V shed 5 bases, J shed 2 bases, and the junction held 1 base outside the gene matches. The CDR3, as DNA: TGTGCCAGCAGGGGACTAGCGGACACAGATACGCAGTATTTT. Protein: CASRGLADTDTQYF.

The chain links TRBV11-2 to TRBJ2-1; 8 nucleotides line up with TRBD2. J was trimmed by 7 bases and V by 1 base; bases with no gene match: 6. This CDR3 has 15 residues. Germline V gene data show CDR1 as SGHAT and CDR2 as FQNNGV. CDR3 sequence reads: CASSLVGGGSNEQFF. CDR3 in DNA: TGTGCCAGCAGCTTAGTGGGCGGGGGGTCTAATGAGCAGTTCTTC.

V is TRBV10-3 and J is TRBJ1-2, with 7 bases identical to TRBD1. With V trimmed by 3 bases and J by 3 bases, 10 bases remained unmatched. From germline, CDR1 is ENHRY and CDR2 SYGVKD. The CDR3 runs 16 residues. As DNA, the CDR3 is TGTGCCATCAGTGACTACGGGACAGATTCCTACTATGGCTACACCTTC. Its protein product is CAISDYGTDSYYGYTF.

This chain links TRBV5-4 with TRBJ2-1; tentative D call: TRBD2 (7 bases). Trimming took off 6 bases at V and 1 base at J, with 14 bases between the two ends. Germline CDR1 SGHNT, CDR2 YYREEE (reference sequence). The CDR3 is 15 amino acids. The CDR3 DNA reads as TGTGCCAGCACCCTACAGGGAGGGTCCTACAATGAGCAGTTCTTC. It is translated as CASTLQGGSYNEQFF. Filled out from reference TRBV5-4 and TRBJ2-1, the complete variable domain reads ETGVTQSPTHLIKTRGQQVTLRCSSQSGHNTVSWYQQALGQGPQFIFQYYREEENGRGNFPPRFSGLQFPNYSSELNVNALELDDSALYLCASTLQGGSYNEQFFGPGTRLTVL.

This chain connects TRBV11-2 to TRBJ1-5; D is possibly TRBD1 (5 bases). CDR1 SGHAT and CDR2 FQNNGV come from the germline V gene. This CDR3 comprises 14 residues. Trimming removed 5 bases at V and 6 bases at J, with 14 bases between. CDR3 sequence (DNA): TGTGCCAGCAGCCCCGACTGGGGGGGTCAGCCCCAGCATTTT. This translates into CASSPDWGGQPQHF.

The chain uses TRBV4-2 and TRBJ2-7; TRBD1 aligns across 8 bases. Germline V CDR1 and CDR2: LGHNA, YNFKEQ. V lost 0 bases, J lost 6 bases, and 16 bases stayed unmatched. The CDR3 has 18 residues. The CDR3 is CASSQDRLLGTGSGEQYF. As DNA, the CDR3 is TGTGCCAGCAGCCAAGATCGTCTACTCGGGACAGGATCGGGCGAGCAGTACTTC.

The chain combines TRBV6-1 with TRBJ1-2; D is unresolved. The CDR3 sequence is 13 residues long. The V gene lost 1 base and the J gene lost 8 bases, with 11 bases spanning the gap. Germline values: CDR1 MNHNS, CDR2 SASEGT. The CDR3 bases are TGTGCCAGCAGTGAAGGGGATCCGGGCGGCTACACCTTC. Translated, it gives CASSEGDPGGYTF.

The rearrangement uses TRBV6-7 and TRBJ1-2, with 8 nucleotides matching TRBD1. TRBV6-7 is classed as an ORF, of uncertain function. The CDR3 covers 15 residues. V shed 6 bases and J 6 bases; nucleotides not matched to a gene: 12. CDR3 sequence: CASSKPGTGGDGYTF. The CDR3 DNA reads as TGTGCCAGCAGCAAACCCGGGACAGGAGGAGATGGCTACACCTTC.

V and J are TRBV13 and TRBJ1-2, with 12 bases lining up with TRBD1. The CDR3 has 16 residues. Germline V lookup: CDR1 PRHDT, CDR2 FYEKMQ (reference sequence). Trimming took 5 bases from V and 5 from J; bases not matched to a gene: 9. CDR3 in amino acids: CASSNWDRGQEYGYTF. The CDR3 DNA reads as TGTGCCAGCAGCAACTGGGACAGGGGGCAGGAGTATGGCTACACCTTC.

V and J are TRBV11-1 and TRBJ1-5; unclear D gene. V gave up 1 base and J gave up 6 bases, with 10 bases separating them. Per germline, CDR1 SGHAT and CDR2 FQDESV (reference sequence). The CDR3 has 14 residues. CDR3 in amino acids: CASSLGPLVQPQHF. CDR3 nucleotides: TGTGCCAGCAGCTTAGGTCCGTTGGTTCAGCCCCAGCATTTT.

CDR3 in DNA: TGTGCCAGCAGCGTAGCGGGGAATACAGATACGCAGTATTTT. Its protein product is CASSVAGNTDTQYF. The rearrangement links TRBV9 to TRBJ2-3, with a possible D match to TRBD2 (5 bases). CDR1 and CDR2 (germline): SGDLS, YYNGEE. This CDR3 spans 14 amino acids. Trimming left V 0 bases short and J 3 bases short, with 8 bases between.

The V call is TRBV19, the J call TRBJ2-3, with TRBD2 matching 7 bases. The V and J ends lost 5 bases and 4 bases, in that order; junction bases with no gene match: 9. The CDR3 extends over 15 amino acids. CDR1 and CDR2 (germline): LNHDA, SQIVND (reference sequence). The CDR3 reads CASSPGGGIPDTQYF. CDR3 coding DNA: TGTGCCAGTAGTCCCGGGGGAGGGATCCCAGATACGCAGTATTTT.

The CDR3 DNA sequence: TGCGCCAGCAGTCAAGTCGACCGGGACCGATTATCCTACGAGCAGTACTTC. As protein: CASSQVDRDRLSYEQYF. The chain recombines TRBV23-1 with TRBJ2-7; D is perhaps TRBD1 or TRBD2 (5 bases each). TRBV23-1 is treated as an ORF (open reading frame) with a function not yet certain. The CDR3 loop spans 17 amino acids. V was pared by 2 bases and J by 1 base, with 18 bases between.

This chain links TRBV28 with TRBJ1-5, with D possibly TRBD1 on 5 matching bases. The CDR3 has 14 residues. Trimming took 6 bases from V and 3 from J, leaving 12 bases between them. The germline gives CDR1 MDHEN, CDR2 SYDVKM. The CDR3 nucleotides are TGTGCCAGCAGCCAACAGGTCTACAATCAGCCCCAGCATTTT. This encodes CASSQQVYNQPQHF.

The genes are TRBV5-6 and TRBJ1-2; tentatively, D is TRBD1 (5 bases). CDR1 and CDR2 from the germline V gene are SGHDT and YYEEEE. Trimming took off 3 bases at V and 12 bases at J, with 15 bases between the two ends. The CDR3 consists of 12 residues. CDR3: CASSYRDVLHTF. CDR3 nucleotides: TGTGCCAGCAGCTACCGGGACGTCCTGCACACCTTC.

The V call is TRBV5-5, the J call TRBJ1-2; 8 bases map to TRBD1. V lost 0 bases, J lost 4 bases, and 11 bases stayed unmatched. The CDR3 extends over 17 amino acids. CDR1 SGHKS and CDR2 YYEKEE come from the germline V gene (reference sequence). The CDR3 here is CASSLAFATGDLYGYTF. The CDR3, as DNA: TGTGCCAGCAGCTTGGCTTTTGCGACAGGGGATCTCTATGGCTACACCTTC.

The chain joins TRBV7-7 to TRBJ2-3; D is possibly TRBD1 (8 bases). Trimming cost V 5 bases and J 1 base, with 16 bases left between them. This CDR3 is built from 16 residues. Germline assignment: CDR1 SSHAT and CDR2 FNYEAQ (reference sequence). The CDR3, as DNA: TGTGCCAGCAGCAGCGGGACAGGACTTTGCACAGATACGCAGTATTTT. Translating gives CASSSGTGLCTDTQYF.

This chain joins TRBV6-1 and TRBJ1-1; a possible D gene is TRBD1 (5 bases). This CDR3 comprises 14 residues. Germline V lookup: CDR1 MNHNS, CDR2 SASEGT. The V gene lost 2 bases and the J gene lost 6 bases, with 13 bases spanning the gap. The CDR3 here is CASSELGGTPEAFF. DNA of the CDR3: TGTGCCAGCAGTGAACTTGGGGGAACCCCTGAAGCTTTCTTT.

The chain employs TRBV19 and TRBJ2-3, with 9 nucleotides matching TRBD2. The germline V gene encodes CDR1 LNHDA and CDR2 SQIVND (reference sequence). CDR3 length equals 14 residues. V was clipped by 5 bases and J by 5 bases; unmatched bases: 5. This CDR3 is CASSPSGGQDTQYF. The CDR3, as DNA: TGTGCCAGTAGTCCGAGCGGGGGGCAAGATACGCAGTATTTT.

The rearrangement uses TRBV19 and TRBJ1-5; D remains unclear. V gave up 7 bases and J gave up 0 bases, with 16 bases separating them. The CDR3 contains 16 residues. Looked up from germline, CDR1 is LNHDA and CDR2 is SQIVND (reference sequence). This CDR3 reads CASKVLAPDSNQPQHF. CDR3 nucleotides: TGTGCCAGTAAAGTATTGGCACCAGATAGCAATCAGCCCCAGCATTTT.